This T cell receptor beta chain derives from a study of shared clonotypes between healthy human individuals. Study-level background: Three plates each covered CD4 naive and memory; CD8 naive two, CD8 memory one. The study's findings and limits: Roughly 5% of naive CD4 clonotypes were shared across several donors.

Per the study methods: ImmunoSEQ only sent back junction sequences with no quality scores, so filtering was done differently. The data were produced by immunoSEQ multiplex PCR, yet TCRdb's version contains in-frame clones alone and is incomplete. That table gives V, J and clone size, and the DNA gave D and trimming. The sample has approximately 2,300,000 clones, about 90% seen once; the top ten hold 0.3% to 0.45%. Turning to this clone: The antigen remains undetermined.

Sequenced material: naive CD4+ T cells from PBMCs. Subset indicated: CD45RA+ positively selected. The sequence was obtained from a man between 18 and 29 years old in good health. Some clones in this sample may be carry-over from other donors' samples.

CDR3 nucleotides: TGTGCCAGCAGCTTATCCCCCCCGGGGGACGAGCAGTACTTC. Residues: CASSLSPPGDEQYF. V and J are TRBV11-2 and TRBJ2-7, with D possibly being TRBD2 (6 bases). V was clipped by 2 bases and J by 5 bases, with 13 bases between them. The CDR3 sequence is 14 residues long. Per the germline V gene, CDR1 is SGHAT and CDR2 is FQNNGV.